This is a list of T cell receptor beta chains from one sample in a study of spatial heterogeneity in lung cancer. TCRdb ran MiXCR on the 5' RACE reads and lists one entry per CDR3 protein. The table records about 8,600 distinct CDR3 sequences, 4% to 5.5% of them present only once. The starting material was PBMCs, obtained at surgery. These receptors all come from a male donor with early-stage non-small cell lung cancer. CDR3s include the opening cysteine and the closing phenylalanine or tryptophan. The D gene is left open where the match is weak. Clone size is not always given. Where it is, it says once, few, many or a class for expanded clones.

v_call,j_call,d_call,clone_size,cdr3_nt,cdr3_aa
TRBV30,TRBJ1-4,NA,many,TGTGCCTGGAGATTATTCGACGGTGAAAAACTGTTTTTT,CAWRLFDGEKLFF
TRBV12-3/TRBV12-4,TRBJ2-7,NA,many,TGTGCCAGCAGTCGGGACTACGAGCAGTACTTC,CASSRDYEQYF
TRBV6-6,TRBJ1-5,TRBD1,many,TGTGCCAGCAGGCAACGGGACAGGAATCAGCCCCAGCATTTT,CASRQRDRNQPQHF
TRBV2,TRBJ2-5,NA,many,TGTGCCAGCAGTGAAGTCCCAGGGCCTCAAGAGACCCAGTACTTC,CASSEVPGPQETQYF
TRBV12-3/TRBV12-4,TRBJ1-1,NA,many,TGTGCCAGCAGTTTTAGGGGGGGGAACACTGAAGCTTTCTTT,CASSFRGGNTEAFF
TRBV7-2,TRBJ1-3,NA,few,TGTGCCAGCAGCTTAGTCCCCAGGAGTGGAAACACCATATATTTT,CASSLVPRSGNTIYF
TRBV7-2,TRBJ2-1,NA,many,TGTGCCAGCAGCGTACAACAGGGACTGGGTGAGCAGTTCTTC,CASSVQQGLGEQFF
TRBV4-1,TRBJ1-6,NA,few,TGCGCCAGCAGCCAGCCCGGACAGAATAATTCACCCCTCCACTTT,CASSQPGQNNSPLHF
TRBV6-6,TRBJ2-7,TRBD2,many,TGTGCCAGCAGTCAACTCGCGACTAGCTTATACGAGCAGTACTTC,CASSQLATSLYEQYF
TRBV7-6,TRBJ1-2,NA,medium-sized,TGTGCCAGCAGCTTCCAAGAGGGGCCTCTCCATGGCTACACCTTC,CASSFQEGPLHGYTF
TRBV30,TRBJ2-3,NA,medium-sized,TGTGCCTGGAGATTAGGCACAGATACGCAGTATTTT,CAWRLGTDTQYF
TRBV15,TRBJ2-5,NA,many,TGTGCCACCAGCAGAGATGGGGGCGGTGGGGAGACCCAGTACTTC,CATSRDGGGGETQYF
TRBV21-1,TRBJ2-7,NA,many,TGTGCCAGCAGCACGTCAAGCCTTACCCGGGACGGCTCCTACGAGCAGTACTTC,CASSTSSLTRDGSYEQYF
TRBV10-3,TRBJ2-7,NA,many,TGTGCCATCAGTGGCCCAGGGCCCAGCGGGTACGAGCAGTACTTC,CAISGPGPSGYEQYF
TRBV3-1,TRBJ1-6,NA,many,TGTGCCAGCAGTCTCGGTCAGGATCGTTCACCCCTCCACTTT,CASSLGQDRSPLHF
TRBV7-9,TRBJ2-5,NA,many,TGTGCCAGCGGTTTTGTAATATCGGAGACCCAGTACTTC,CASGFVISETQYF
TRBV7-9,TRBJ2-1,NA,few,TGTGCCAGCAGCTTAAGGGATAATAGTGAGCAGTTCTTC,CASSLRDNSEQFF
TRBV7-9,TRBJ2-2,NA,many,TGTGCCAGCAGCTTAGCTGGGCAGGGCCGGGAGCTGTTTTTT,CASSLAGQGRELFF
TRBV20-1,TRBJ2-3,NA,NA,TGCAGTGCTAGAGAGTTTGGCGGATCTAGCACAGATACGCAGTATTTT,CSAREFGGSSTDTQYF
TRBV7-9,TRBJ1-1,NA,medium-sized,TGTGCCAGCAGCCCCGCGGGGAGGGCGGAAGCTTTCTTT,CASSPAGRAEAFF
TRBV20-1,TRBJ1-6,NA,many,TGCAGTGCTAGCAACAGCGGATTTAGCTCCTATAATTCACCCCTCCACTTT,CSASNSGFSSYNSPLHF
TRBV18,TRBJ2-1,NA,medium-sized,TGTGCCAGCTCCCCGACTGCCATTTCCTACAATGAGCAGTTCTTC,CASSPTAISYNEQFF
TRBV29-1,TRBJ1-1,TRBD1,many,TGCAGCGTTGAGTTCGCGACAGGGGGCTGGAACACTGAAGCTTTCTTT,CSVEFATGGWNTEAFF
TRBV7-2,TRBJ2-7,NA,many,TGTGCCAGCAGCCCCATCCCTTACGAGCAGTACTTC,CASSPIPYEQYF
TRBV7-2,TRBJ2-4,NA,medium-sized,TGTGCCAGCAGCTTGGACACCCGACTAGCCAAAAACATTCAGTACTTC,CASSLDTRLAKNIQYF
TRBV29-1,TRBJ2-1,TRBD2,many,TGCAGCGTTGAAGCGGGGGGGGACAATGAGCAGTTCTTC,CSVEAGGDNEQFF
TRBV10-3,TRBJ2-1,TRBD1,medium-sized,TGTGCCATCAGTGTTTCGGGACAGGGGAACAATGAGCAGTTCTTC,CAISVSGQGNNEQFF
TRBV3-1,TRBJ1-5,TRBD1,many,TGTGCCAGCAGCTTGGGACAGATCAATCAGCCCCAGCATTTT,CASSLGQINQPQHF
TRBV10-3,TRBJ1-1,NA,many,TGTGCCATCAGTGAGTCGGGTAGGGAACAAGAAGCTTTCTTT,CAISESGREQEAFF
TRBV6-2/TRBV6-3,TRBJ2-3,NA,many,TGTGCCAGCAGATCCGCAGGGACACACACAGATACGCAGTATTTT,CASRSAGTHTDTQYF
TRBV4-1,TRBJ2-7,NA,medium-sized,TGCGCCAGCAGCCAAGAAGAAGGTGGGGGTTCCTACGAGCAGTACTTC,CASSQEEGGGSYEQYF
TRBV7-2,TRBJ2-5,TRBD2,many,TGTGCCAGCAGCTTAGGGTCGACTAGCGGGACCCAGTACTTC,CASSLGSTSGTQYF
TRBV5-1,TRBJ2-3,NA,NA,TGCGCCAGCAGCCTTGGGAGAGCACGTACAGATACGCGGTATTTT,CASSLGRARTDTRYF
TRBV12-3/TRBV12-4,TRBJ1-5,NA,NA,TGTGCCAGCAGTCCGCCGGGGGCAAGCAATCAGCCCCAGCATTTT,CASSPPGASNQPQHF
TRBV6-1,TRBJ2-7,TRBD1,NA,TGTGCCAGCAGACAGGGGTTAGGAACCTACGAGCAGTACTTC,CASRQGLGTYEQYF
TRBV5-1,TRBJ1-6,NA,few,TGCGCCAGCAGCTTGGCCGTGGATGGAGGATCACCCCTCCACTTT,CASSLAVDGGSPLHF
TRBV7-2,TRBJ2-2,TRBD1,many,TGTGCCAGCAGAGAGGGGACAGGGTCAGGGGCCGGGGAGCTGTTTTTT,CASREGTGSGAGELFF
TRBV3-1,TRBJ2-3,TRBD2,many,TGTGCCAGCAGCGCGGGACTAGCGGACATGAATACGCAGTATTTT,CASSAGLADMNTQYF
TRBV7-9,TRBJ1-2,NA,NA,TGTGCCAGCAGCTTTACCCAGGCCCAACCTTTCTATGGCTACACCTTC,CASSFTQAQPFYGYTF
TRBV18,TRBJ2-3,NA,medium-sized,TGTGCCAGCTCACCACCCTGGGGCACAGATACGCAGTATTTT,CASSPPWGTDTQYF
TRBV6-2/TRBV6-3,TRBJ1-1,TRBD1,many,TGTGCCAGCAGGTCAGGGGGTTTGAACACTGAAGCTTTCTTT,CASRSGGLNTEAFF
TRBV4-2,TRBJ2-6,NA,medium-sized,TGTGCCAGCAGCCAAGACAGGGGAACTGGGGCCAACGTCCTGACTTTC,CASSQDRGTGANVLTF
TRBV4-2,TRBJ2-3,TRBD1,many,TGTGCCAGCAGCCCCCCCCCGGGACAGGGTTCCGATACGCAGTATTTT,CASSPPPGQGSDTQYF
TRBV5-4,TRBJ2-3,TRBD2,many,TGTGCCAGCAGCTGGCGCGGGGGTAGAGATACGCAGTATTTT,CASSWRGGRDTQYF
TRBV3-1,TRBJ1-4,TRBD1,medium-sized,TGTGCCAGTTCGGGACAGGGGAATGAAAAACTGTTTTTT,CASSGQGNEKLFF
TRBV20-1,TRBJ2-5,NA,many,TGCAGTGCTAGGGCTCAAAAACGCGACTCGCGGGGGACCCAGTACTTC,CSARAQKRDSRGTQYF
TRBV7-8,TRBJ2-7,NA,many,TGTGCCAGCAGCTTAGGTTGGGACATCTCCTACGAGCAGTACTTC,CASSLGWDISYEQYF
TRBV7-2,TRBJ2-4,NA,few,TGTGCCAGCAGCTTGGTGAGGGACTCGAAAAACATTCAGTACTTC,CASSLVRDSKNIQYF